The next 15 T cell receptor beta chains were all read from a single sample in a study of blood T cell repertoires in COVID-19. Clones were sequenced by immunoSEQ multiplex PCR, and TCRdb holds only the in-frame ones, with some missing. The table includes 140,000 or so clones, approximately 85% detected once. The sequencing sample was made of peripheral blood. The source of these receptors is a man aged 45 to 65 with acute or convalescent COVID-19.

V and J are TRBV7-2 and TRBJ1-5, with TRBD1 matching 9 bases. Trimming at V came to 2 bases and at J to 7 bases, leaving 6 bases not matched to a gene. Germline CDR1 is SGHTA and CDR2 is FQGNSA. There are 15 residues in the CDR3. DNA for the CDR3: TGTGCCAGCAGCTTAACTGGACAGGGGTGGCAGCCCCAGCATTTT. It translates to CASSLTGQGWQPQHF.

The V call is TRBV25-1, the J call TRBJ2-1; 8 bases align to TRBD1. V was pared by 5 bases and J by 9 bases, with 9 bases of the junction left unmatched. Germline lookup yields CDR1 MGHDK and CDR2 SYGVNS. This CDR3 is built from 14 residues. The DNA for the CDR3 is TGTGCCAGCAGTTCGGACAGGGTTTGGGGTGAGCAGTTCTTC. Translation gives CASSSDRVWGEQFF.

V gene TRBV7-9 combines with J gene TRBJ1-4, with 11 bases that match TRBD1. The CDR3 length is 15 residues. Germline V gene data show CDR1 as SEHNR and CDR2 as FQNEAQ (reference sequence). J was trimmed by 5 bases and V by 5 bases; bases with no gene match: 4. The CDR3 region is CASSRRDRGNEKLFF. CDR3 bases: TGTGCCAGCAGCCGGAGGGACAGGGGGAATGAAAAACTGTTTTTT.

The CDR3 loop is CARSWDRGREQYF. As DNA, the CDR3 is TGTGCCAGAAGCTGGGACAGGGGGAGGGAGCAGTACTTC. V and J are TRBV5-3 and TRBJ2-7; 11 bases match TRBD1. TRBV5-3 is assigned to the ORF class and has an uncertain function. The CDR3 is 13 amino acids. The ends lost 3 bases at V and 7 bases at J; junction bases unmatched: 3.

CDR3 nucleotides: TGTGCCAGCACTAAAGAGGTGTATACCCGCGCCCTTGGCTACACCTTC. Protein product: CASTKEVYTRALGYTF. The rearrangement joins TRBV2 to TRBJ1-2; no definite D call. The CDR3 is 16 amino acids. Germline CDR1 and CDR2: SNHLY and FYNNEI. V lost 7 bases, J lost 7 bases, and 25 bases lay in between. Based on the CDR3 plus reference TRBV2 and TRBJ1-2, the full variable domain is EPEVTQTPSHQVTQMGQEVILRCVPISNHLYFYWYRQILGQKVEFLVSFYNNEISEKSEIFDDQFSVERPDGSNFTLKIRSTKLEDSAMYFCASTKEVYTRALGYTFGSGTRLTVV.

The chain links TRBV2 to TRBJ2-5; D unclear. The CDR3 totals 13 residues. The V end was cut by 3 bases, the J end by 8 bases, with 13 bases between. Germline V gene lookup returns CDR1 SNHLY and CDR2 FYNNEI. The DNA of the CDR3 is TGTGCCAGCAGTGACGGTCGGTACCTCACCCAGTACTTC. Translated, it gives CASSDGRYLTQYF.

This clone was detected once. The genes are TRBV3-1 (or the pseudogene TRBV3-2) and TRBJ2-3; the D gene is possibly TRBD2 (5 bases). The CDR3 contains 14 residues. Trimming removed 1 base from V and 4 bases from J, with 9 bases in between. Looked up from germline, CDR1 is LGHDT and CDR2 is YNNKEL (reference sequence). The DNA of the CDR3 is TGTGCCAGCAGCCAAGCGGGGATCGCAGATACGCAGTATTTT. This gives the protein CASSQAGIADTQYF.

About this clone: Other DNA sequences from this sample encode an identical CDR3 as well. This chain links TRBV5-6 with TRBJ1-1; D remains unclear. From germline, CDR1 is SGHDT and CDR2 YYEEEE. The V end was cut by 4 bases, the J end by 1 base, with 8 bases between. The CDR3 runs to 13 residues. The CDR3 DNA reads as TGTGCCAGCAGCCTACAGCCGAACACTGAAGCTTTCTTT. This gives the protein CASSLQPNTEAFF.

This chain connects TRBV12-3 or TRBV12-4 to TRBJ1-1; no definite D call. The CDR3 loop spans 13 amino acids. Deletions cut 3 bases from V and 11 bases from J, with 16 bases between. The CDR3 spells CASSFGRVERAFF. Here the CDR3 DNA reads TGTGCCAGCAGTTTCGGAAGAGTTGAGAGGGCTTTCTTT.

The chain links TRBV27 to TRBJ1-5, with 12 positions matching TRBD1. Germline V gene lookup returns CDR1 MNHEY and CDR2 SMNVEV (reference sequence). CDR3 size: 16 residues. J lost 5 bases, V lost 9 bases, and 11 bases had no gene match. CDR3 region: CASRTTGQGAYQPQHF. The CDR3 nucleotides are TGTGCCAGTAGGACCACGGGACAGGGGGCTTATCAGCCCCAGCATTTT.

The J gene is TRBJ2-6, the V gene TRBV7-8, with 8 bases fitting TRBD1. The CDR3 spans 17 residues. Unmatched junction bases numbered 3, after V lost 0 bases and J lost 2 bases. The germline gives CDR1 SGHVS, CDR2 FQNEAQ. The CDR3 protein is CASSLAQTGAGANVLTF. In DNA form, the CDR3 reads TGTGCCAGCAGCTTAGCGCAGACAGGGGCTGGGGCCAACGTCCTGACTTTC.

The chain has TRBV3-1 (or the pseudogene TRBV3-2) and TRBJ1-5; no firm D call. V was shortened by 0 bases and J by 9 bases, with 15 bases between the two germline ends. The CDR3 has 15 residues. CDR1 and CDR2 from the germline V gene are LGHDT and YNNKEL (reference sequence). CDR3 sequence (DNA): TGTGCCAGCAGCCAAGATTCGTTCGGGGATCGGCCCCAGCATTTT. Amino acid sequence: CASSQDSFGDRPQHF.

This clone was recorded only once. This rearrangement joins TRBV30 to TRBJ2-2; 11 nucleotides line up with TRBD1. This CDR3 is 15 amino acids long. Per germline, CDR1 GTSNPN and CDR2 SVGIG (reference sequence). The V and J ends lost 2 bases and 4 bases, in that order; junction bases with no gene match: 3. DNA for the CDR3: TGTGCCTGGAGTACGGGACAGGGGGGCACCGGGGAGCTGTTTTTT. It specifies CAWSTGQGGTGELFF.

The chain carries TRBV7-8 and TRBJ2-2; D remains unclear. Trimming stripped 1 base from V and 3 bases from J, with 15 bases between. The CDR3 has 17 amino acids. The germline gives CDR1 SGHVS, CDR2 FQNEAQ. CDR3 DNA: TGTGCCAGCAGCTTAGATCACATCCGTTCGTACACCGGGGAGCTGTTTTTT. The encoded protein is CASSLDHIRSYTGELFF.

The chain combines TRBV3-1 (or the pseudogene TRBV3-2) with TRBJ2-1, with 7 bases lining up with TRBD2. The CDR3 covers 14 residues. V dropped 7 bases and J dropped 6; count of bases not matched to a gene: 9. Germline V gene sequence: CDR1 LGHDT, CDR2 YNNKEL (reference sequence). CDR3 sequence: CASTTGGWGNEQFF. The CDR3 DNA reads as TGTGCCAGCACCACGGGGGGTTGGGGCAATGAGCAGTTCTTC.